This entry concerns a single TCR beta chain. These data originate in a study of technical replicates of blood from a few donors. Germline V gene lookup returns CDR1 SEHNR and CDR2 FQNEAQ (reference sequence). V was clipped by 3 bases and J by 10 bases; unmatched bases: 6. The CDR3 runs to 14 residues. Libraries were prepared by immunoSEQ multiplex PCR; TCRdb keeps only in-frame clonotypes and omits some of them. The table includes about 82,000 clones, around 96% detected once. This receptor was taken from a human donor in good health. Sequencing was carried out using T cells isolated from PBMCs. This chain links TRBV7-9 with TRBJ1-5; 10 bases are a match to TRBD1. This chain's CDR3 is CASSFGGQGYPQHF. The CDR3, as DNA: TGTGCCAGCAGCTTCGGGGGACAGGGGTATCCCCAGCATTTT.